Below, 13 T cell receptor beta chains from the same sample are listed, as sequenced in a study of T cell responses to AZD1222 COVID-19 vaccine. Assay used: immunoSEQ multiplex PCR; TCRdb lists only in-frame clones, some missing. The repertoire holds fewer than 130,000 clones, 87% seen once, with 2.5% to 3.5% in the top ten. Sequences were derived from peripheral blood, sampled on day 0 of AZD1222 vaccination. Receptors were obtained from an adult in good health.

The chain employs TRBV7-2 and TRBJ2-1; 8 nucleotides line up with TRBD1. The CDR3 runs to 16 residues. V gave up 5 bases and J gave up 0 bases; unmatched junction bases: 6. Germline CDR1 and CDR2: SGHTA and FQGNSA. In DNA form, the CDR3 reads TGTGCCAGCAGCACCCGACAGGGGAGCTCCTACAATGAGCAGTTCTTC. Its protein is CASSTRQGSSYNEQFF.

This chain links TRBV7-3 with TRBJ2-1; 7 positions agree with TRBD1. V was clipped by 6 bases and J by 6 bases; unmatched bases: 14. CDR3 length: 16 amino acids. The V gene's germline CDR1 is SGHTA and CDR2 FQGTGA. CDR3 residues: CASRPSGTDPSNEQFF. CDR3 coding DNA: TGTGCCAGCAGGCCGTCCGGGACAGATCCCTCCAATGAGCAGTTCTTC.

The gene calls are TRBV10-1 and TRBJ1-1; D may be TRBD1 (5 bases). Germline assignment: CDR1 WNHNN and CDR2 SYGVQD (reference sequence). V was pared by 8 bases and J by 4 bases, with 14 bases between. CDR3 length: 13 residues. CDR3: CASSRRGPTEAFF. DNA for the CDR3: TGCGCCAGCTCTCGAAGGGGTCCCACTGAAGCTTTCTTT.

This rearrangement joins TRBV19 to TRBJ2-4; the D gene is possibly TRBD1 (6 bases). Trimming pared 3 bases from V and 1 base from J, leaving 7 bases between. CDR1 and CDR2 (germline): LNHDA, SQIVND (reference sequence). The length of the CDR3 is 14 residues. The CDR3 reads CASSITGAKNIQYF. Here the CDR3 DNA reads TGTGCCAGTAGTATCACAGGGGCCAAAAACATTCAGTACTTC.

The genes are TRBV13 and TRBJ2-7; no reliable D call. This CDR3 comprises 16 residues. From germline, CDR1 is PRHDT and CDR2 FYEKMQ (reference sequence). Trimming pared 5 bases from V and 2 bases from J, leaving 19 bases between. The CDR3 bases are TGTGCCAGCAGCCTCAACCTCGGACGGAACACCTACGAGCAGTACTTC. This sequence encodes CASSLNLGRNTYEQYF.

This clone was seen more than once but under ten times. The J gene is TRBJ1-3, the V gene TRBV4-2; TRBD1 agrees at 9 bases. The CDR3 spans 18 residues. Germline V gene data show CDR1 as LGHNA and CDR2 as YNFKEQ. Unmatched junction bases numbered 17, after V lost 4 bases and J lost 7 bases. The CDR3 coding sequence is TGTGCCAGCAGCCTAGAGACGGGACAGGGATTTTCGGGTAACACCATATATTTT. Protein product: CASSLETGQGFSGNTIYF.

The V and J genes are TRBV5-1 and TRBJ1-6; D not resolved. With 1 base removed from V and 5 bases from J, the gap between germline ends came to 4 bases. In germline, CDR1 is SGHRS, CDR2 YFSETQ. The CDR3 sequence is 13 residues long. The CDR3 sequence is CASSLTDNSPLHF. The CDR3 region has the DNA TGCGCCAGCAGCTTGACAGATAATTCACCCCTCCACTTT.

The gene calls are TRBV24-1 and TRBJ2-2, with TRBD2 matching over 12 bases. Trimming cost V 4 bases and J 0 bases; bases outside gene matches: 5. Germline V gene lookup returns CDR1 KGHDR and CDR2 SFDVKD. The CDR3 length is 18 residues. CDR3 in amino acids: CATSDGTSGRANTGELFF. Written as DNA, the CDR3 is TGTGCCACCAGTGACGGGACTAGCGGGCGTGCGAACACCGGGGAGCTGTTTTTT.

This rearrangement joins TRBV24-1 to TRBJ2-1, with TRBD2 matching over 7 bases. V lost 5 bases, J lost 8 bases, and 8 bases stayed unmatched. This CDR3 contains 14 residues. Germline CDR1 reads KGHDR; CDR2 reads SFDVKD. The CDR3 here is CATSGGGGPDEQFF. DNA of the CDR3: TGTGCCACCAGTGGTGGGGGAGGGCCCGATGAGCAGTTCTTC.

This chain uses TRBV10-3 with TRBJ1-2, with 10 bases that match TRBD1. Germline V gene lookup returns CDR1 ENHRY and CDR2 SYGVKD. This CDR3 is built from 15 residues. V was clipped by 10 bases and J by 3 bases; unmatched bases: 11. The CDR3, as DNA: TGTGCCACCGGGATCGGGGACAGGGGCTACTATGGCTACACCTTC. Translation: CATGIGDRGYYGYTF.

This clone was seen once. The V gene is TRBV19, the J gene TRBJ1-5, with D perhaps matching TRBD1 (5 bases). The CDR3 runs 15 residues. The germline V and J ends were trimmed by 3 bases and 6 bases, with 15 bases remaining between them. Looked up from germline, CDR1 is LNHDA and CDR2 is SQIVND (reference sequence). Here the CDR3 reads CASSMAQGESQPQHF. In nucleotides, the CDR3 is TGTGCCAGTAGTATGGCGCAGGGCGAGAGTCAGCCCCAGCATTTT.

This clone was counted a single time. V gene TRBV19 combines with J gene TRBJ2-2; D not resolved. V dropped 8 bases and J dropped 1 base, with 17 bases sitting between them. CDR3 length equals 16 residues. Germline CDR1 reads LNHDA; CDR2 reads SQIVND (reference sequence). CDR3 loop: CASVNQPRGNTGELFF. CDR3 in DNA: TGTGCCAGTGTTAACCAGCCCCGAGGGAACACCGGGGAGCTGTTTTTT.

This chain joins TRBV7-9 and TRBJ1-1; D unresolved. V was trimmed by 4 bases and J by 4 bases, leaving 10 bases between them. The CDR3 covers 13 residues. Germline loops: CDR1 SEHNR, CDR2 FQNEAQ (reference sequence). The CDR3 nucleotides read TGTGCCAGCAGCTCCGAGTGGGGCACTGAAGCTTTCTTT. Translating gives CASSSEWGTEAFF.